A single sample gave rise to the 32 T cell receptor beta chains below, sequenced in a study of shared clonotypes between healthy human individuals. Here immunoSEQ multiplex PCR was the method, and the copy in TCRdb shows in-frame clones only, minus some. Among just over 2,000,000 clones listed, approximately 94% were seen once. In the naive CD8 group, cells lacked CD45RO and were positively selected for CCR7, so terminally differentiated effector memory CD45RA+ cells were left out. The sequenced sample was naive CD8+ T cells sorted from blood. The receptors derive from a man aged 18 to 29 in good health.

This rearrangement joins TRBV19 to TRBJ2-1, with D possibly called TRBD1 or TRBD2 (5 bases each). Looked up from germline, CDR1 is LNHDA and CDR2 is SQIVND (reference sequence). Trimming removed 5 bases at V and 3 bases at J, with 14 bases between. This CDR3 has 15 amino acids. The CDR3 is CASSVHRDRYNEQFF. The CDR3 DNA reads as TGTGCCAGTAGTGTACACCGGGACCGCTACAATGAGCAGTTCTTC.

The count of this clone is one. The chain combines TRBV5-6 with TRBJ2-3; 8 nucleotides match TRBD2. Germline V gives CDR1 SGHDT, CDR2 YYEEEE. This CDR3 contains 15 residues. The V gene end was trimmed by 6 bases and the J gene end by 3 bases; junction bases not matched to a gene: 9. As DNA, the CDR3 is TGTGCCAGCAATGGTCGGGGGGGCCTGACAGATACGCAGTATTTT. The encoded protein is CASNGRGGLTDTQYF.

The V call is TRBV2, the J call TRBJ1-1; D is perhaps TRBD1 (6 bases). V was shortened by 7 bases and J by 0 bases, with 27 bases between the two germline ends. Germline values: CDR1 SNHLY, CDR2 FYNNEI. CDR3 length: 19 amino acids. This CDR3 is CASNRDKSDPWIVNTEAFF. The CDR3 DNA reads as TGTGCCAGCAACCGGGACAAGTCGGACCCTTGGATTGTGAACACTGAAGCTTTCTTT.

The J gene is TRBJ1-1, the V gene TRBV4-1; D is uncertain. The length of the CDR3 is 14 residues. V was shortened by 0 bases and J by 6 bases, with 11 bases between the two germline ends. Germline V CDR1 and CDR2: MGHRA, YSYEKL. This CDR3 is CASSQDLLVAEAFF. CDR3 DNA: TGCGCCAGCAGCCAAGATTTATTGGTGGCTGAAGCTTTCTTT.

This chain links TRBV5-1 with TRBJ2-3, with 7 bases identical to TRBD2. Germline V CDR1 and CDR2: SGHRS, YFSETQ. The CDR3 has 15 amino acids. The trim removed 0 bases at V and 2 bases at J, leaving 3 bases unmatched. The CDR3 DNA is TGCGCCAGCAGCTTGGGGGACTACCACACAGATACGCAGTATTTT. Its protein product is CASSLGDYHTDTQYF.

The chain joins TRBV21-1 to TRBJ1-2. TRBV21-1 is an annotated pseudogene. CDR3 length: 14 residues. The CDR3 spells CASSNSDGNYGYTF. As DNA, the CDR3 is TGTGCCAGCAGCAACTCAGACGGTAACTATGGCTACACCTTC.

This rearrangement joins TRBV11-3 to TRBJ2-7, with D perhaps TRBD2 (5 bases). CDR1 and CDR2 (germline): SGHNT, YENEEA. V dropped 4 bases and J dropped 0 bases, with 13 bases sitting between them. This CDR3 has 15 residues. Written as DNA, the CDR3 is TGTGCCAGCAGCTCCCCCCGTCGGGACTCCTACGAGCAGTACTTC. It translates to CASSSPRRDSYEQYF.

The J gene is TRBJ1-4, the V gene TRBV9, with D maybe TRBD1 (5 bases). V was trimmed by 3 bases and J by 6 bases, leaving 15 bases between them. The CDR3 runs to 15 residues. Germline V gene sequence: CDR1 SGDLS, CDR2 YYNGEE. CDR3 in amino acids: CASSAGGGSYEKLFF. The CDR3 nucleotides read TGTGCCAGCAGCGCCGGTGGGGGGAGTTATGAAAAACTGTTTTTT.

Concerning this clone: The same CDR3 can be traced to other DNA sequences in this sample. DNA of the CDR3: TGTGCCAGCAGTTTGACGGGCGGAGAAAAACTGTTTTTT. It encodes CASSLTGGEKLFF. The chain recombines TRBV27 with TRBJ1-4; no definite D call. CDR1 and CDR2 (germline): MNHEY, SMNVEV (reference sequence). The germline V and J ends were trimmed by 3 bases and 8 bases, with 10 bases remaining between them. The CDR3 length is 13 residues. The complete variable domain, with remaining parts taken from reference TRBV27 and TRBJ1-4, reads EAQVTQNPRYLITVTGKKLTVTCSQNMNHEYMSWYRQDPGLGLRQIYYSMNVEVTDKGDVPEGYKVSRKEKRNFPLILESPSPNQTSLYFCASSLTGGEKLFFGSGTQLSVL.

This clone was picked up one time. The CDR3 loop reads CASSQFSGGMDEQFF. CDR3 coding DNA: TGCGCCAGCAGCCAGTTTAGCGGGGGAATGGATGAGCAGTTCTTC. The gene calls are TRBV4-1 and TRBJ2-1, with TRBD2 identical over 9 bases. Germline V gives CDR1 MGHRA, CDR2 YSYEKL. The V and J ends lost 3 bases and 8 bases, in that order; junction bases with no gene match: 8. The CDR3 consists of 15 residues.

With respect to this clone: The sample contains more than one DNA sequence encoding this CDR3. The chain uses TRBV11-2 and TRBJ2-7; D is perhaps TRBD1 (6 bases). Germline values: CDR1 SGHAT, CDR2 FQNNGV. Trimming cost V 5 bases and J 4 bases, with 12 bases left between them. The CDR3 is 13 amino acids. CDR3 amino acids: CASSPGTTYEQYF. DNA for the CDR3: TGTGCCAGCAGCCCCGGGACAACTTACGAGCAGTACTTC.

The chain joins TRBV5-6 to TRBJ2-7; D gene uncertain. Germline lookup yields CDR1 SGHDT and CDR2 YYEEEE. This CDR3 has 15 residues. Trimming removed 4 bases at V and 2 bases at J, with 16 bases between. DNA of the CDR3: TGTGCCAGCAGCACCAGACACGCCCGGCCCTACGAGCAGTACTTC. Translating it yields CASSTRHARPYEQYF.

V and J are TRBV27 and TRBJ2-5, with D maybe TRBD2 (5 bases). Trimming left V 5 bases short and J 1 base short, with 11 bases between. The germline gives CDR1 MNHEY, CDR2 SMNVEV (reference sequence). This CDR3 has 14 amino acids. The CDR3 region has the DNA TGTGCCAGCAGTGACCGGGGTCCCCAAGAGACCCAGTACTTC. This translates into CASSDRGPQETQYF.

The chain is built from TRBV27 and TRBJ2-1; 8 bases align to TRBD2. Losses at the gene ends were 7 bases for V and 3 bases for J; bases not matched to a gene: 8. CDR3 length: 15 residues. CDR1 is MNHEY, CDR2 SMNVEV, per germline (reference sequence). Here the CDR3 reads CASTPSAGGYNEQFF. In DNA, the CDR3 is TGTGCCAGCACCCCATCCGCGGGAGGCTACAATGAGCAGTTCTTC.

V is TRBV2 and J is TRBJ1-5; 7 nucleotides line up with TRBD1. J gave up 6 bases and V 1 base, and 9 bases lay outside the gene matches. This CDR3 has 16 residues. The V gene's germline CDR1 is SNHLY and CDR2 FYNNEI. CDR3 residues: CASSEVGTDRSQPQHF. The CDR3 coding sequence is TGTGCCAGCAGTGAAGTAGGGACAGACAGAAGTCAGCCCCAGCATTTT.

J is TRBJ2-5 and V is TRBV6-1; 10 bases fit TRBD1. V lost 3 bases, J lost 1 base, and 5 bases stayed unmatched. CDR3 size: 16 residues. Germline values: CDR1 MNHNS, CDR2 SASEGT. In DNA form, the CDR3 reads TGTGCCAGCAGTGACCCGGACAGGGGGAGCCAAGAGACCCAGTACTTC. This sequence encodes CASSDPDRGSQETQYF.

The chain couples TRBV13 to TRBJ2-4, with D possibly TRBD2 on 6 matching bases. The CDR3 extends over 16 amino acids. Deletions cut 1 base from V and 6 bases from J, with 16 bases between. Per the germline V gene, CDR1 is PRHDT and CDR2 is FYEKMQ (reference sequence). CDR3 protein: CASSLDLANPLNIQYF. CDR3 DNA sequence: TGTGCCAGCAGCTTAGACCTAGCGAATCCCTTAAACATTCAGTACTTC.

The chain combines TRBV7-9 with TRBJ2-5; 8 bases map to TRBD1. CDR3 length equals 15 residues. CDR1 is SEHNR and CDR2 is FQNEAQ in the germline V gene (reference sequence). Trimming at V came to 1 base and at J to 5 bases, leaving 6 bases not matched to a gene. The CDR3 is CASSLDRGIDETQYF. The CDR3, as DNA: TGTGCCAGCAGCTTAGACAGGGGGATTGATGAGACCCAGTACTTC. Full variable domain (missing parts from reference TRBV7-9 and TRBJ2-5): DTGVSQNPRHKITKRGQNVTFRCDPISEHNRLYWYRQTLGQGPEFLTYFQNEAQLEKSRLLSDRFSAERPKGSFSTLEIQRTEQGDSAMYLCASSLDRGIDETQYFGPGTRLLVL.

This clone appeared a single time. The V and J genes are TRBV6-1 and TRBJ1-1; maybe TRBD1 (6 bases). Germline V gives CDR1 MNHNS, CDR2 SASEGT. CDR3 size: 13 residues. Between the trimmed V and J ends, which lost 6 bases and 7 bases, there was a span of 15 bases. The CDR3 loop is CASRQGAYGEAFF. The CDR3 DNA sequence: TGTGCCAGCAGACAGGGCGCCTATGGTGAAGCTTTCTTT.

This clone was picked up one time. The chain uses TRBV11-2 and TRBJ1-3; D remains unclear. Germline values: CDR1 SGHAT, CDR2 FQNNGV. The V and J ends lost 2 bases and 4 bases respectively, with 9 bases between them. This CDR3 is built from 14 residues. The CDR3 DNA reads TGTGCCAGCAGCTTATTGATGTTAGGAAACACCATATATTTT. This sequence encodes CASSLLMLGNTIYF.

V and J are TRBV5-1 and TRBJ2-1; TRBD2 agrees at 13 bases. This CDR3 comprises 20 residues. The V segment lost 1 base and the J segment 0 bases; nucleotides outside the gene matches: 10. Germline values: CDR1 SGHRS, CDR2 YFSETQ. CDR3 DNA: TGCGCCAGCAGCTTGTGGCCCTGGACTAGCGGGAGCTCCTCCTACAATGAGCAGTTCTTC. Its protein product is CASSLWPWTSGSSSYNEQFF. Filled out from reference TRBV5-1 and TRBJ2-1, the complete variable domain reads KAGVTQTPRYLIKTRGQQVTLSCSPISGHRSVSWYQQTPGQGLQFLFEYFSETQRNKGNFPGRFSGRQFSNSRSEMNVSTLELGDSALYLCASSLWPWTSGSSSYNEQFFGPGTRLTVL.

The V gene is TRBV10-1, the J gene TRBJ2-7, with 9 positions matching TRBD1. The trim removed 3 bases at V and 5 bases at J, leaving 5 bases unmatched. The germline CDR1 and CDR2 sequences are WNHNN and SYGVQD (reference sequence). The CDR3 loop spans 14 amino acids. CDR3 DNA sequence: TGCGCCAGCAGTGAACCCGGGACAGGGAACGAGCAGTACTTC. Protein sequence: CASSEPGTGNEQYF.

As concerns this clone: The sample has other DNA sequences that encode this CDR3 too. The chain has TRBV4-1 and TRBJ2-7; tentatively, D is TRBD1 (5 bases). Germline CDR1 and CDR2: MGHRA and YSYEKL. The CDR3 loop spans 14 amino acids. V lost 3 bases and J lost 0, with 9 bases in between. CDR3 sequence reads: CASSQLQGSYEQYF. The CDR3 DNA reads TGCGCCAGCAGCCAGTTGCAGGGCTCCTACGAGCAGTACTTC.

CDR3 nucleotide sequence: TGTGCCATCAGTGCCCACCAGGGTATTAGCACCTTC. The encoded protein is CAISAHQGISTF. The chain employs TRBV10-3 and TRBJ1-2; tentative D call: TRBD1 (5 bases). Germline V gene data show CDR1 as ENHRY and CDR2 as SYGVKD. With 4 bases removed from V and 13 bases from J, the gap between germline ends came to 16 bases. The CDR3 consists of 12 residues.

The CDR3 nucleotides are TGTGCCAGCGCCGGGACAGGGGGCATCTATGGCTACACCTTC. Translated: CASAGTGGIYGYTF. The chain has TRBV9 and TRBJ1-2, with 12 positions matching TRBD1. CDR3 length: 14 residues. V lost 7 bases and J lost 4; bases outside the gene matches: 5. The V gene's germline CDR1 is SGDLS and CDR2 YYNGEE.

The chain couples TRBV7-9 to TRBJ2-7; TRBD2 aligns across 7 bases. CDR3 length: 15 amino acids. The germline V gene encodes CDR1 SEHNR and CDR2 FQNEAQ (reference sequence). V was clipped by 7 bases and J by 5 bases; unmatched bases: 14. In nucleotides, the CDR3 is TGTGCCAGCACCCCTTTCTCGGGGGGATACGACGAGCAGTACTTC. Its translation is CASTPFSGGYDEQYF.

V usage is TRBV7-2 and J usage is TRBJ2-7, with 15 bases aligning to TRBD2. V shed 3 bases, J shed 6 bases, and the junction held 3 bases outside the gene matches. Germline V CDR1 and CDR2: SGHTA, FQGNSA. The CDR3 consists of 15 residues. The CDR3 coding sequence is TGTGCCAGCAGCTTGGGACTAGCGGGAGGTCGCGAGCAGTACTTC. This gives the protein CASSLGLAGGREQYF.

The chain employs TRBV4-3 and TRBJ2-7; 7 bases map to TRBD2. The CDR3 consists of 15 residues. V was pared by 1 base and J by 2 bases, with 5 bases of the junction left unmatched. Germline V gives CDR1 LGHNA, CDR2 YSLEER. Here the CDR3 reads CASSQAGGGPYEQYF. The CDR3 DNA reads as TGCGCCAGCAGCCAAGCGGGGGGAGGGCCCTACGAGCAGTACTTC.

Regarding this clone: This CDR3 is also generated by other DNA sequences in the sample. The CDR3 here is CASSLGAGPSTDTQYF. CDR3 bases: TGCGCCAGCAGCTTGGGCGCGGGTCCTAGCACAGATACGCAGTATTTT. V and J are TRBV5-1 and TRBJ2-3; tentative D call: TRBD2 (5 bases). Trimming removed 0 bases at V and 0 bases at J, with 11 bases between. Germline V gene data show CDR1 as SGHRS and CDR2 as YFSETQ. This CDR3 spans 16 amino acids.

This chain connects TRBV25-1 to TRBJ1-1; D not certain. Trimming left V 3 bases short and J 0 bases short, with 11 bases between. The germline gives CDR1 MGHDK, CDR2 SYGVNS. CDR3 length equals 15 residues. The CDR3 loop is CASSDLSGMNTEAFF. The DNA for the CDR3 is TGTGCCAGCAGTGACCTGTCGGGCATGAACACTGAAGCTTTCTTT.

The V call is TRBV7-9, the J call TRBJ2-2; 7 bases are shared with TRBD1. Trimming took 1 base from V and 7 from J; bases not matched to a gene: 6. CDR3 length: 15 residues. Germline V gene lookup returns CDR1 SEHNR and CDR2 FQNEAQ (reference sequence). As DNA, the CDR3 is TGTGCCAGCAGCTTAGAACAGGGGTACGGCGGGGAGCTGTTTTTT. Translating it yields CASSLEQGYGGELFF.

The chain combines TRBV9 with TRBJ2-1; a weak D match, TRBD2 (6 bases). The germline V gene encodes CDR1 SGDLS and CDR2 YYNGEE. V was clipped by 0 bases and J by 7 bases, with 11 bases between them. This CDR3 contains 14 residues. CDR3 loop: CASSVGTEGNEQFF. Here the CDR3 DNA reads TGTGCCAGCAGCGTAGGGACGGAGGGTAATGAGCAGTTCTTC.